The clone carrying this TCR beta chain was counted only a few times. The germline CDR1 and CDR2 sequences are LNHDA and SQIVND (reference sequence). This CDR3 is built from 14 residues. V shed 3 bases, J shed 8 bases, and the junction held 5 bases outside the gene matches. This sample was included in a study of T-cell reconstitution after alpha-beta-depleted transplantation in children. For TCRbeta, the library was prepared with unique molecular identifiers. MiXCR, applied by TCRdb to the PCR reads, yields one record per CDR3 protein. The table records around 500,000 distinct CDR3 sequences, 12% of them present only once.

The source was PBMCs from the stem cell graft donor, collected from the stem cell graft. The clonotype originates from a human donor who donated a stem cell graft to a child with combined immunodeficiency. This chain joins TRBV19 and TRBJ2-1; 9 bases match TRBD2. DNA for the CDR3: TGTGCCAGTAGTATGGGACTAGCAGTGGATGAGCAGTTCTTC. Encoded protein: CASSMGLAVDEQFF. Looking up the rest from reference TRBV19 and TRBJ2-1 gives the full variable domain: DGGITQSPKYLFRKEGQNVTLSCEQNLNHDAMYWYRQDPGQGLRLIYYSQIVNDFQKGDIAEGYSVSREKKESFPLTVTSAQKNPTAFYLCASSMGLAVDEQFFGPGTRLTVL.